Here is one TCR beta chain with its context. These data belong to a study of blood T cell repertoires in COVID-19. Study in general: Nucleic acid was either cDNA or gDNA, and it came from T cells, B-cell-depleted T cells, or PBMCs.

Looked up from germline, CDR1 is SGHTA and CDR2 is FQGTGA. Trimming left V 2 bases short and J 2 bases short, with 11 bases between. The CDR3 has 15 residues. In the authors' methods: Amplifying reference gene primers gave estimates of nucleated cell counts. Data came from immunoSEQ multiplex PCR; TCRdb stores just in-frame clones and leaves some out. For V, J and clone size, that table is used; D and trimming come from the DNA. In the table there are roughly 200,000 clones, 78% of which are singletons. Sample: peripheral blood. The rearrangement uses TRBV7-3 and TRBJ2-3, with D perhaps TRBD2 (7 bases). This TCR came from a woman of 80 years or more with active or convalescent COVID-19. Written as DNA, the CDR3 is TGTGCCAGCAGCTTAGGGCGGGGGCCCACAGATACGCAGTATTTT. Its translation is CASSLGRGPTDTQYF.